The 15 T cell receptor beta chains below come from one sample, sequenced in a study of cytomegalovirus exposure and HLA in healthy donors. PCR was performed using 60 Vbeta and 13 Jbeta primers. Sequenced by immunoSEQ multiplex PCR; TCRdb stores in-frame clones only, minus some. The sample gives under 150,000 clones, roughly 80% of which show up once; under 2% is in the top ten. Sequenced: PBMCs. Receptor source: a woman aged 40-49 years in good health and CMV-seronegative.

This chain uses TRBV28 with TRBJ1-3; TRBD1 might be the D (6 bases). The CDR3 extends over 16 amino acids. Germline V gene lookup returns CDR1 MDHEN and CDR2 SYDVKM. The V and J ends lost 2 bases and 0 bases respectively, with 11 bases between them. The CDR3 DNA is TGTGCCAGCAGTTTAAAGCAGGGGCACTCTGGAAACACCATATATTTT. Its translation: CASSLKQGHSGNTIYF.

This clone was observed once. The chain has TRBV9 and TRBJ2-7; TRBD2 matches at 7 bases. V shed 0 bases and J 2 bases; nucleotides not matched to a gene: 5. CDR1 and CDR2 (germline): SGDLS, YYNGEE. This CDR3 contains 15 residues. The CDR3 protein is CASSVESSGAYEQYF. In nucleotides, the CDR3 is TGTGCCAGCAGCGTAGAGTCTAGCGGAGCCTACGAGCAGTACTTC.

The chain employs TRBV6-1 and TRBJ2-1; 13 bases map to TRBD2. The trim removed 5 bases at V and 8 bases at J, leaving 9 bases unmatched. The CDR3 extends over 16 amino acids. In germline, CDR1 is MNHNS, CDR2 SASEGT. CDR3 coding DNA: TGTGCCAGCAGTCAAGGGACTAGCGGGGAATTTTATGAGCAGTTCTTC. Protein product: CASSQGTSGEFYEQFF.

The chain employs TRBV7-9 and TRBJ1-2; possibly TRBD1 for D (6 bases). The germline CDR1 and CDR2 sequences are SEHNR and FQNEAQ (reference sequence). Trimming pared 4 bases from V and 2 bases from J, leaving 20 bases between. CDR3 length: 17 amino acids. The CDR3: CASSSTRSDRENYGYTF. In nucleotides, the CDR3 is TGTGCCAGCAGCTCAACCCGATCGGACAGAGAAAACTATGGCTACACCTTC.

This clone has a handful of counts. V is TRBV28 and J is TRBJ2-7; D is perhaps TRBD1 (5 bases). Germline loops: CDR1 MDHEN, CDR2 SYDVKM. Between the trimmed V and J ends, which lost 5 bases and 0 bases, there was a span of 14 bases. The CDR3 is 15 residues long. Here the CDR3 reads CASSLRVTHSYEQYF. CDR3 nucleotides: TGTGCCAGCAGTCTCAGGGTGACCCACTCCTACGAGCAGTACTTC.

The chain recombines TRBV2 with TRBJ2-7; a weak D match, TRBD2 (5 bases). Germline V CDR1 and CDR2: SNHLY, FYNNEI. V was shortened by 1 base and J by 1 base, with 11 bases between the two germline ends. The CDR3 sequence is 15 residues long. The CDR3, as DNA: TGTGCCAGCAGTGAAGAGTATCGGGGATCCTACGAGCAGTACTTC. Translating it yields CASSEEYRGSYEQYF. The whole variable domain, filled in from reference TRBV2 and TRBJ2-7, reads EPEVTQTPSHQVTQMGQEVILRCVPISNHLYFYWYRQILGQKVEFLVSFYNNEISEKSEIFDDQFSVERPDGSNFTLKIRSTKLEDSAMYFCASSEEYRGSYEQYFGPGTRLTVT.

This clone came up once. J is TRBJ2-5 and V is TRBV30; TRBD1 might be the D (6 bases). V lost 5 bases and J 2 bases, leaving 12 bases between the germline ends. Germline V CDR1 and CDR2: GTSNPN, SVGIG (reference sequence). This CDR3 has 13 amino acids. The chain's CDR3 is CAWSRDTQETQYF. CDR3 bases: TGTGCCTGGTCCCGGGACACACAAGAGACCCAGTACTTC.

The CDR3 loop is CSAPHGRGYTF. The CDR3 nucleotides read TGCAGTGCCCCCCACGGGAGGGGCTACACCTTC. The genes are TRBV20-1 and TRBJ1-2; no definite D call. The CDR3 has 11 residues. The germline V gene has CDR1 DFQATT and CDR2 SNEGSKA (reference sequence). Trimming took 6 bases from V and 8 from J, leaving 13 bases between them.

V and J are TRBV27 and TRBJ2-1; TRBD1 aligns across 8 bases. The V gene's germline CDR1 is MNHEY and CDR2 SMNVEV (reference sequence). The V gene end was trimmed by 7 bases and the J gene end by 0 bases; junction bases not matched to a gene: 5. The CDR3 sequence is 15 residues long. The CDR3 sequence is CASTQGASSYNEQFF. The CDR3 DNA follows: TGTGCCAGCACTCAGGGGGCTAGCTCCTACAATGAGCAGTTCTTC.

In this sample, this clone turned up a few times. The J gene is TRBJ1-5, the V gene TRBV5-6; 8 nucleotides line up with TRBD1. CDR3 length: 15 residues. Germline CDR1 reads SGHDT; CDR2 reads YYEEEE. V lost 1 base to trimming and J lost 7 bases; unmatched junction nucleotides: 7. The CDR3 DNA follows: TGTGCCAGCAGCTTGTTTTCAGGGGGCAGCCAGCCCCAGCATTTT. It specifies CASSLFSGGSQPQHF.

J is TRBJ1-2 and V is TRBV10-2; perhaps TRBD1 as D (6 bases). This CDR3 is 12 amino acids long. V gave up 4 bases and J gave up 7 bases, with 10 bases separating them. Germline-derived CDR1 and CDR2 are WSHSY and SAAADI. The DNA of the CDR3 is TGCGCCAGCAGTGGGGGGGGGCTTGGCTACACCTTC. Amino acids: CASSGGGLGYTF.

The chain joins TRBV6-5 to TRBJ1-1, with D unclear. Trimming took 7 bases from V and 3 from J, leaving 15 bases between them. This CDR3 region has 14 residues. The germline V gene has CDR1 MNHEY and CDR2 SVGAGI. The CDR3 nucleotides read TGTGCCAGCACCCGGCGAGGGTCGGACACTGAAGCTTTCTTT. It yields the protein CASTRRGSDTEAFF.

The CDR3 DNA is TGTGCCAGCAGCTTTGGACAGGGCTCTGGAAACACCATATATTTT. It is translated as CASSFGQGSGNTIYF. The V gene is TRBV7-6, the J gene TRBJ1-3; 8 bases map to TRBD1. With V trimmed by 3 bases and J by 0 bases, 1 base remained unmatched. The germline V gene encodes CDR1 SGHVS and CDR2 FNYEAQ. The CDR3 is 15 residues long.

Only a few counts were recorded for this clone. The V call is TRBV18, the J call TRBJ2-7; 9 positions match TRBD1. V lost 4 bases to trimming and J lost 5 bases; unmatched junction nucleotides: 6. The CDR3 spans 14 residues. Germline assignment: CDR1 KGHSH and CDR2 LQKENI. The CDR3 loop reads CASSQTGDRDEQYF. The CDR3, as DNA: TGTGCCAGCTCACAGACGGGGGACAGGGACGAGCAGTACTTC.

This chain joins TRBV18 and TRBJ1-3; D is unclear. The CDR3 totals 15 residues. Trimming took 2 bases from V and 0 from J, leaving 8 bases between them. In germline, CDR1 is KGHSH, CDR2 LQKENI. In DNA, the CDR3 is TGTGCCAGCTCACCATTTGACACCTCTGGAAACACCATATATTTT. This gives the protein CASSPFDTSGNTIYF.